This T cell receptor (beta chain) was profiled in a study of OX40 agonist ivuxolimab in advanced cancers. Study at large: Patients took ivuxolimab, an agonistic anti-OX40 (CD134) antibody. Averaging roughly 60 years in age, with a range of about 23 to 80, the cohort was around 83% male. Study results and caveats: Fewer expanded clones were found on average in CD4+ than in CD8+ T cells.

Regarding this clone: Its specificity is unknown.

The method was immunoSEQ multiplex PCR; TCRdb's version includes in-frame clones alone and lacks a portion of them. Among about 110,000 clones listed, 80% to 95% were seen once. The CDR3 sequence is 12 residues long. The V and J ends lost 3 bases and 4 bases respectively, with 4 bases between them. The V gene's germline CDR1 is LNHDA and CDR2 SQIVND (reference sequence). V gene TRBV19 combines with J gene TRBJ1-5, with D uncertain. The sample was CD4+ or CD8+ T cells sorted from blood, taken in a trial of the OX40 agonist ivuxolimab. The TCR was taken from an adult with an advanced solid tumor such as melanoma, head and neck, liver or kidney cancer. CDR3 DNA: TGTGCCAGTAGTATCGGGAATCAGCCCCAGCATTTT. Protein product: CASSIGNQPQHF.